This TCR beta chain was identified in a study of tissue T cells after allogeneic stem cell transplantation. The time point is: mouse harvest day 14 after allogeneic transplant. Tail vein injection delivered 10^7 T-cell-depleted bone marrow cells and 10^6 splenic CD5+ T cells. To note about this clone: The target antigen is unknown. The genes are named according to mouse. With the read ending 1 residue before the CDR3 end, the germline J gene is used to fill in that end.

The germline V gene encodes CDR1 KGHPV and CDR2 FQNQEV (reference sequence). Trimming at V came to 4 bases and at J to 4 bases, leaving 1 base not matched to a gene. The CDR3 is 13 residues long. The study, taken as a whole, reports: Anatomically similar tissues had similar TCR repertoires within each patient.

Some clones are missing from TCRdb's copy, which holds only in-frame ones; the method was immunoSEQ multiplex PCR. The sample holds 7,000 to 9,500 clones; roughly 38% are singletons and the top ten take 4.5% to 5.5%. The TCR originated in a female BALB/c mouse given C57BL/6 T cells with graft-versus-host disease after an allogeneic hematopoietic cell transplant. Specimen: skin. The rearrangement joins TRBV26 to TRBJ2-5; TRBD1 agrees at 8 bases. The sequenced CDR3 bases are TGTGCCAGCAGTCCAGGGGGCAAAGACACCCAGTAC. Its protein product is CASSPGGKDTQY. The full CDR3 protein reads CASSPGGKDTQYF.